The sequence of this T cell receptor (beta chain) was determined in a study of T cells in Graves' hyperthyroidism and ophthalmopathy. Study outcomes and limitations: A 13 V-J signature model discriminated ophthalmopathy versus stable hyperthyroidism. Most thyroid-expanded clonotypes above 0.001 were also found in blood.

This clonotype came up a few times. What it recognizes is unknown. Amplified TCR beta CDR3 regions came from RNA transcripts. The HTBI primer set was used in a first-round RT-PCR of the TCR CDR3. TCRdb redid the calling of the multiplex PCR reads with MiXCR, one entry per CDR3 protein. The sample contains about 560,000 distinct CDR3 sequences, under 60% of which appear only once. The sequence was obtained from a woman aged 18-29 years with Graves' hyperthyroidism. The sample comprised peripheral blood or thyroid tissue (not recorded which).

The DNA of the CDR3 is TGTGCCAGCAGCTTAGAGGGCAGCCTGTCCCTTGGTTCACCCCTCCACTTT. Its translation: CASSLEGSLSLGSPLHF. The rearrangement uses TRBV7-9 and TRBJ1-6; D is ambiguous. Trimming removed 1 base at V and 9 bases at J, with 19 bases between. The V gene's germline CDR1 is SEHNR and CDR2 FQNEAQ (reference sequence). CDR3 length: 17 residues.